The 28 T cell receptor beta chains given below trace back to one sample, sequenced in a study of OX40 agonist ivuxolimab in advanced cancers. Some clones are missing from TCRdb's copy, which holds only in-frame ones; the method was immunoSEQ multiplex PCR. Among around 44,000 clones listed, about 86% were seen once. The material sequenced was CD4+ or CD8+ T cells sorted from blood, taken in a trial of the OX40 agonist ivuxolimab. Receptors were obtained from an adult with an advanced solid tumor such as melanoma, head and neck, liver or kidney cancer.

V usage is TRBV6-5 and J usage is TRBJ1-3; unclear D gene. Germline-derived CDR1 and CDR2 are MNHEY and SVGAGI. V shed 0 bases and J shed 0 bases, with 6 bases lying between them. The CDR3 covers 15 residues. The CDR3 coding sequence is TGTGCCAGCAGTTACTCGACACACTCTGGAAACACCATATATTTT. Encoded protein: CASSYSTHSGNTIYF.

This chain uses TRBV4-2 with TRBJ2-2; D call uncertain. The CDR3 sequence is 17 residues long. V shed 0 bases and J shed 5 bases, with 16 bases lying between them. Germline CDR1 LGHNA, CDR2 YNFKEQ. The CDR3, as DNA: TGTGCCAGCAGCCAAGAAACCAATCCTGCTAGTACCGGGGAGCTGTTTTTT. Residues: CASSQETNPASTGELFF.

The chain combines TRBV27 with TRBJ1-6; TRBD1 matches at 7 bases. The CDR3 totals 18 residues. Germline loops: CDR1 MNHEY, CDR2 SMNVEV (reference sequence). V trimming: 5 bases; J trimming: 3 bases; junction bases outside the gene matches: 13. CDR3 in amino acids: CASSPDRDHWDYNSPLHF. The DNA for the CDR3 is TGTGCCAGCAGTCCCGACAGGGATCACTGGGACTATAATTCACCCCTCCACTTT.

This chain links TRBV5-6 with TRBJ1-2, with D uncertain. The CDR3 extends over 15 amino acids. Trimming removed 2 bases from V and 5 bases from J, with 16 bases in between. Germline V lookup: CDR1 SGHDT, CDR2 YYEEEE. CDR3 sequence: CASSFLDEKVYGYTF. CDR3 nucleotide sequence: TGTGCCAGCAGCTTCTTGGACGAAAAAGTGTATGGCTACACCTTC.

V gene TRBV30 combines with J gene TRBJ1-6, with no clear D. The length of the CDR3 is 12 residues. The germline V and J ends were trimmed by 3 bases and 7 bases, with 7 bases remaining between them. Germline V CDR1 and CDR2: GTSNPN, SVGIG (reference sequence). CDR3 residues: CAWSEQNSPLHF. The DNA of the CDR3 is TGTGCCTGGAGCGAACAGAATTCACCCCTCCACTTT.

The V and J genes are TRBV7-9 and TRBJ2-5; D perhaps matches TRBD1 (6 bases). The germline V gene has CDR1 SEHNR and CDR2 FQNEAQ (reference sequence). The CDR3 is 14 residues long. V dropped 2 bases and J dropped 1 base, with 8 bases sitting between them. The CDR3 sequence is CASSLSQGQETQYF. The CDR3 DNA reads TGTGCCAGCAGCTTATCACAGGGCCAAGAGACCCAGTACTTC. The variable domain in full, with the rest retrieved from reference TRBV7-9 and TRBJ2-5, is DTGVSQNPRHKITKRGQNVTFRCDPISEHNRLYWYRQTLGQGPEFLTYFQNEAQLEKSRLLSDRFSAERPKGSFSTLEIQRTEQGDSAMYLCASSLSQGQETQYFGPGTRLLVL.

The rearrangement links TRBV7-6 to TRBJ2-3; 9 bases agree with TRBD2. Germline CDR1 and CDR2: SGHVS and FNYEAQ. The CDR3 extends over 18 amino acids. J was trimmed by 6 bases and V by 4 bases; bases with no gene match: 17. The CDR3 spells CASSSRWSAGGLGDTQYF. The CDR3 bases are TGTGCCAGCAGCTCCCGCTGGTCAGCGGGGGGCTTGGGGGATACGCAGTATTTT.

The CDR3 coding sequence is TGTGCCAGCAGGAGGAAGGTAAACACTGAAGCTTTCTTT. Its protein is CASRRKVNTEAFF. This chain joins TRBV6-1 and TRBJ1-1; D unresolved. This CDR3 comprises 13 residues. The V gene lost 6 bases and the J gene lost 2 bases, with 10 bases spanning the gap. Per the germline V gene, CDR1 is MNHNS and CDR2 is SASEGT.

The CDR3 is CASSPPGATGELFF. DNA of the CDR3: TGTGCCAGCAGCCCCCCGGGGGCTACCGGGGAGCTGTTTTTT. The chain links TRBV9 to TRBJ2-2; D may correspond to TRBD1 or TRBD2 (6 bases each). Germline CDR1 and CDR2: SGDLS and YYNGEE. There are 14 residues in the CDR3. V lost 4 bases to trimming and J lost 5 bases, with 12 bases between them.

The chain recombines TRBV30 with TRBJ1-4; a possible D gene is TRBD1 (6 bases). Germline CDR1 and CDR2: GTSNPN and SVGIG (reference sequence). The V end was cut by 0 bases, the J end by 8 bases, with 13 bases between. The CDR3 has 14 amino acids. The CDR3 nucleotides read TGTGCCTGGAGTGTATCGGGGGCCGGGGAAAAACTGTTTTTT. This encodes CAWSVSGAGEKLFF.

V gene TRBV4-2 combines with J gene TRBJ2-7; TRBD2 matches at 10 bases. V gave up 0 bases and J gave up 3 bases; unmatched junction bases: 8. The germline gives CDR1 LGHNA, CDR2 YNFKEQ. The CDR3 covers 17 residues. CDR3 amino acids: CASSQDRLAGVDYEQYF. The CDR3, as DNA: TGTGCCAGCAGCCAAGATAGGCTAGCGGGGGTTGACTACGAGCAGTACTTC.

The chain joins TRBV19 to TRBJ2-3, with D tentatively TRBD2 (5 bases). V lost 6 bases and J 5 bases, leaving 12 bases between the germline ends. The germline V gene has CDR1 LNHDA and CDR2 SQIVND (reference sequence). This CDR3 region has 13 residues. CDR3 sequence reads: CASSRGKGDTQYF. The CDR3 DNA is TGTGCCAGTAGCCGGGGTAAGGGAGATACGCAGTATTTT.

V gene TRBV18 combines with J gene TRBJ2-5; no definite D call. TRBJ2-7 explains the end of the DNA better; the J call may be wrong. The germline CDR1 and CDR2 sequences are KGHSH and LQKENI. The CDR3 consists of 13 residues. The CDR3 sequence is CASSPTASYEQYF. In DNA form, the CDR3 reads TGTGCCAGCTCACCAACAGCATCCTACGAGCAGTACTTC.

This sequence joins TRBV4-3 and TRBJ1-2, with D unclear. The CDR3 loop spans 17 amino acids. V lost 4 bases to trimming and J lost 0 bases, with 18 bases between them. Germline-derived CDR1 and CDR2 are LGHNA and YSLEER. The CDR3 is CASSRRGAVEANYGYTF. DNA for the CDR3: TGCGCCAGCAGCCGACGCGGAGCAGTCGAGGCTAACTATGGCTACACCTTC.

V is TRBV11-2 and J is TRBJ1-2, with TRBD1 matching 7 bases. Looked up from germline, CDR1 is SGHAT and CDR2 is FQNNGV. V lost 5 bases, J lost 8 bases, and 11 bases stayed unmatched. The CDR3 contains 14 residues. CDR3 DNA: TGTGCCAGCAGCACTCGACAGGGTGTGGGCGGCTACACCTTC. Amino acid sequence: CASSTRQGVGGYTF.

The V call is TRBV28, the J call TRBJ1-2, with 12 bases lining up with TRBD1. Germline-derived CDR1 and CDR2 are MDHEN and SYDVKM. The CDR3 is made up of 16 amino acids. With 6 bases clipped from V and 7 bases from J, the junction kept 12 bases outside the gene matches. The CDR3 here is CASSLPPGQGARGYTF. The CDR3 DNA follows: TGTGCCAGCAGCTTACCCCCGGGACAGGGGGCACGTGGCTACACCTTC.

This chain uses TRBV18 with TRBJ2-5, with D possibly TRBD1 on 6 matching bases. Trimming stripped 2 bases from V and 4 bases from J, with 8 bases between. This CDR3 contains 13 residues. The germline CDR1 and CDR2 sequences are KGHSH and LQKENI. In DNA, the CDR3 is TGTGCCAGCTCACCAGGACAGCGAGAGACCCAGTACTTC. Its translation: CASSPGQRETQYF.

Only one count was recorded for this clone. This chain links TRBV19 with TRBJ2-3, with 9 bases matching TRBD1. The germline V gene encodes CDR1 LNHDA and CDR2 SQIVND (reference sequence). The CDR3 loop spans 14 amino acids. Germline trimming cut 5 bases from V and 5 bases from J; bases unmatched to any gene: 5. CDR3 protein: CASSLRQGEDTQYF. CDR3 in DNA: TGTGCCAGTAGTCTTCGACAGGGGGAAGATACGCAGTATTTT.

The CDR3, as DNA: TGTGCCAGCAGTGGGACTAGCGGGCCTTACGAGCAGTACTTC. It codes for CASSGTSGPYEQYF. The chain recombines TRBV27 with TRBJ2-7, with 12 bases fitting TRBD2. The germline V gene has CDR1 MNHEY and CDR2 SMNVEV (reference sequence). The CDR3 is made up of 14 amino acids. V shed 5 bases and J 4 bases; nucleotides not matched to a gene: 3.

CDR3 loop: CASSRWASLGNEQFF. The CDR3 region has the DNA TGTGCCAGCAGCCGGTGGGCCTCCCTCGGTAATGAGCAGTTCTTC. The chain links TRBV5-6 to TRBJ2-1; D uncertain. This CDR3 has 15 amino acids. Germline V gene lookup returns CDR1 SGHDT and CDR2 YYEEEE. Trimming removed 4 bases at V and 7 bases at J, with 18 bases between.

With respect to this clone: The junction departs from the called germline gene at one end, perhaps through a read error. This chain links TRBV19 with TRBJ2-7; the D call may be TRBD1 or TRBD2 (5 bases each). Germline V lookup: CDR1 LNHDA, CDR2 SQIVND (reference sequence). This CDR3 is 13 amino acids long. The CDR3 reads CASSRDGSYEQCF. In DNA form, the CDR3 reads TGTGCCAGTAGTCGGGACGGCTCCTACGAGCAGTGCTTC.

This chain uses TRBV5-6 with TRBJ1-1; 7 nucleotides match TRBD1. There are 16 residues in the CDR3. V was clipped by 0 bases and J by 4 bases; unmatched bases: 9. Germline V lookup: CDR1 SGHDT, CDR2 YYEEEE. CDR3 protein: CASSLEVSRGVTEAFF. The CDR3 nucleotides are TGTGCCAGCAGCTTGGAAGTTTCCAGGGGGGTCACTGAAGCTTTCTTT.

The gene calls are TRBV5-1 and TRBJ1-2; unclear D gene. V gave up 0 bases and J gave up 4 bases, with 16 bases separating them. CDR1 and CDR2 (germline): SGHRS, YFSETQ. The CDR3 loop spans 16 amino acids. For the CDR3, the DNA is TGCGCCAGCAGCTTGGATCCGGGGATCTTCGGCTATGGCTACACCTTC. Translation gives CASSLDPGIFGYGYTF.

This chain joins TRBV28 and TRBJ2-3; 8 bases line up with TRBD1. The CDR3 spans 17 residues. V trimming: 2 bases; J trimming: 5 bases; junction bases outside the gene matches: 12. Germline values: CDR1 MDHEN, CDR2 SYDVKM. The CDR3 here is CASSLPQAGGGEDTQYF. In nucleotides, the CDR3 is TGTGCCAGCAGTTTACCCCAGGCAGGGGGCGGTGAAGATACGCAGTATTTT. Full variable domain (rest looked up from reference TRBV28 and TRBJ2-3): DVKVTQSSRYLVKRTGEKVFLECVQDMDHENMFWYRQDPGLGLRLIYFSYDVKMKEKGDIPEGYSVSREKKERFSLILESASTNQTSMYLCASSLPQAGGGEDTQYFGPGTRLTVL.

The chain links TRBV14 to TRBJ1-2, with D maybe TRBD1 (5 bases). CDR3 size: 15 residues. V was clipped by 0 bases and J by 4 bases, with 12 bases between them. The germline V gene has CDR1 SGHDN and CDR2 FVKESK. CDR3 nucleotides: TGTGCCAGCAGCCAAGAGGCAGGGAGGGGCTATGGCTACACCTTC. Its protein product is CASSQEAGRGYGYTF.

This chain uses TRBV5-6 with TRBJ2-3, with TRBD2 matching over 14 bases. The V segment lost 4 bases and the J segment 5 bases; nucleotides outside the gene matches: 6. The germline gives CDR1 SGHDT, CDR2 YYEEEE. The CDR3 has 16 residues. CDR3 DNA: TGTGCCAGCAGCAGACTAGCGGGAGGGAAGGGAGATACGCAGTATTTT. Its protein product is CASSRLAGGKGDTQYF.

This chain connects TRBV7-8 to TRBJ1-2; D might be TRBD1 (5 bases). Germline CDR1 reads SGHVS; CDR2 reads FQNEAQ. Deletions cut 5 bases from V and 3 bases from J, with 7 bases between. This CDR3 has 12 residues. CDR3 amino acids: CASSPGDYGYTF. The CDR3 DNA reads as TGTGCCAGCAGCCCGGGGGACTATGGCTACACCTTC.

CDR3 sequence: CASSTYEKLFF. Written as DNA, the CDR3 is TGTGCCAGTAGTACTTATGAAAAACTGTTTTTT. The chain links TRBV19 to TRBJ1-4; D gene ambiguous. Germline V CDR1 and CDR2: LNHDA, SQIVND (reference sequence). V lost 4 bases to trimming and J lost 6 bases, with 3 bases between them. This CDR3 has 11 amino acids.